This record covers a single T cell receptor (beta chain). Its antigen remains unidentified. The CDR3 totals 15 residues. Germline V CDR1 and CDR2: MDHEN, SYDVKM. The V and J ends lost 4 bases and 4 bases, in that order; junction bases with no gene match: 7. TCRdb re-called the 5' RACE reads with MiXCR, one entry per CDR3 protein. The data contain hundreds of thousands of distinct CDR3 sequences, 8% to 9% of them singletons. These data originate in a study of identical twins. The study's findings and limits: Possibly, invariant MAIT and iNKT cells partly confounded zero-insertion analyses.

This sample also belongs to another study, concerning yellow fever vaccine responses in identical twins.

This receptor was identified in a woman in her late teens or twenties in good health. Sequencing was carried out using PBMCs. The chain has TRBV28 and TRBJ2-3; 8 bases align to TRBD1. CDR3 sequence: CASSSRSTGADTQYF. The CDR3 bases are TGTGCCAGCAGTTCCCGCTCGACAGGGGCAGATACGCAGTATTTT.